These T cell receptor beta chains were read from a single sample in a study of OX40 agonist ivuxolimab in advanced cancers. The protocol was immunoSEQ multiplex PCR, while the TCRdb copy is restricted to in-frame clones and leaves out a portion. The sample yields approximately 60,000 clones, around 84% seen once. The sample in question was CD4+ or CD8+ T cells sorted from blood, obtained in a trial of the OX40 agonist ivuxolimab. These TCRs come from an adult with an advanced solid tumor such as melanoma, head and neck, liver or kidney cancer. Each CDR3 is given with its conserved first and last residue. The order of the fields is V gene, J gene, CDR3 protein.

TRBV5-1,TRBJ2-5,CASSPGTGVETQYF
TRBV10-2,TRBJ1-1,CASSESRRTEAFF
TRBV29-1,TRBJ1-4,CSVGEPGQGGEKLFF
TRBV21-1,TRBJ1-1,CASSNGPGQYTEAFF
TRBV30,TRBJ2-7,CAWSVQIGDGEQYF
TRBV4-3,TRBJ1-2,CASSDLKTGGRNYGYTF
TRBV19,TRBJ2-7,CASSTGGEQYF
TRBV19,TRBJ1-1,CASSLQGANTEAFF
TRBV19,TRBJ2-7,CASSILAPPYEQYF
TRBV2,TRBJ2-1,CASSPRAGYNEQFF
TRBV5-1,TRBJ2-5,CASSLEIGGQQETQYF
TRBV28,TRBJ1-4,CASSAGGTTNEKLFF
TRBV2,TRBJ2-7,CASSEGAGLYEQYF
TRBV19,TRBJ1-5,CASSKTGGTRSNQPQHF
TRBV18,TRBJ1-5,CASSPPGGRPQHF
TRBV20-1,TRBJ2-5,CSANRGETQYF
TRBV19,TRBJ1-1,CASSIVQRGGQGTEAFF
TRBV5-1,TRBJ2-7,CASSLQAVATYEQYF
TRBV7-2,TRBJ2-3,CASSLGTSGTYTDTQYF
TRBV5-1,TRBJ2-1,CASSAGTARYEQFF
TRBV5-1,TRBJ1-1,CASSFQGGVRNTEAFF
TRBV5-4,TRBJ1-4,CASKDPNEKLFF
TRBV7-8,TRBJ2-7,CASSLAVAEGGNKQYF
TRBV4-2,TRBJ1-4,CASSPLALQGTEKLFF
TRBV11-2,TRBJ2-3,CASSLDLATGGTDTQYF
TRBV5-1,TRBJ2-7,CASRVTAIPYVYEQYF
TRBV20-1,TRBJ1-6,CSAQGGSPLHF
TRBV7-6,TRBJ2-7,CASSLKSYEQYF
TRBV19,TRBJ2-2,CASSVRTGANTGELFF
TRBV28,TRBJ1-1,CASNLGQVNTEAFF
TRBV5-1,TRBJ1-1,CASSSGTYTEAFF
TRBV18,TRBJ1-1,CASSPRGWGMNTEAFF
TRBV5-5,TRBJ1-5,CASSGQGASQPQHF
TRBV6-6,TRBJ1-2,CASSSTGGIGYTF
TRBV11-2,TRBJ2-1,CASSSRGGRARNEQFF
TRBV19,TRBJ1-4,CASSPKGSRLFF
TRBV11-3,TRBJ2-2,CASSPRGKGLANTGELFF
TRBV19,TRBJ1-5,CASSISGTGVQPQHF
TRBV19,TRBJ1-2,CASSRTGLGYTF
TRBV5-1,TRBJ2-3,CASSLEVQSTDTQYF
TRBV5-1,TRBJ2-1,CASSLEGGSYNEQFF
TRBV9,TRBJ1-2,CASSVAEGGIYGYTF
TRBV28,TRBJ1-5,CASSFQGGTGNQPQHF
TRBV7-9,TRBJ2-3,CASSVPGLAKPDTQYF
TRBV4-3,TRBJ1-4,CASSQDTAATNEKLFF
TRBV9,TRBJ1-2,CASTLGDTSYGYTF
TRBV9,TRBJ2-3,CASSVGLDTTDTQYF
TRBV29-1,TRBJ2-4,CSVRESDGNIQYF
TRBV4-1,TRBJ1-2,CASSQEGIGLYTF
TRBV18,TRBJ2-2,CASSPVGGGEVLELFF
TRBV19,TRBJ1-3,CASRMGETGNTIYF
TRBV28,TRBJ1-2,CASSFAGSSYGYTF
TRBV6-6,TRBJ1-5,CASRGSLNQPQHF
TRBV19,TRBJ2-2,CASSIEGGNTGELFF
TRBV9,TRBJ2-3,CASSVEVADTQYF
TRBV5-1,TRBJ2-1,CASSLEVAGYNEQFF
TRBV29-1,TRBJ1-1,CSVEDRKGGAFF
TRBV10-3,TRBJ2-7,CAISLPGQGAPQYF
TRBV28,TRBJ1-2,CASSFGGGYGYTF